The source of this TCR beta chain is a study of CD8 T cells in ankylosing spondylitis. The germline V gene has CDR1 SGDLS and CDR2 YYNGEE. The ends were cut back, 2 bases at V and 5 bases at J, with 10 bases in the middle. The CDR3 covers 13 residues. TCRdb used MiXCR to reprocess the 5' RACE reads, holding one entry per CDR3 protein. The data show fewer than 30,000 distinct CDR3 sequences, under 3% seen once. Ten or more counts support this clonotype. Material for sequencing was blood, either unsorted or a sorted T cell fraction (not recorded which). The rearrangement joins TRBV9 to TRBJ2-5; D ambiguous. The receptor was isolated from a female donor with ankylosing spondylitis or in good health (not recorded which). CDR3 in amino acids: CASSVMGTETQYF. The CDR3 nucleotides read TGTGCCAGCAGCGTGATGGGAACGGAGACCCAGTACTTC.